This T cell receptor beta chain stems from a study of cytomegalovirus exposure and HLA in healthy donors. Study-wide background: Across 300 to 400 genotyped donors, approximately 80% landed in the Caucasian-associated ancestry cluster. Study results and caveats: The classifier reportedly diagnosed cytomegalovirus status with high sensitivity and specificity. Approximately 17,000 TCR beta sequences were associated with HLA alleles at 0.05 false discovery rate in a later analysis. Sequencing likely produced, as an artifact, a cluster of highly shared sequence variants.

Germline CDR1 MGHRA, CDR2 YSYEKL. This CDR3 contains 15 residues. The V gene end was trimmed by 4 bases and the J gene end by 5 bases; junction bases not matched to a gene: 10. PCR used 60 Vbeta primers and 13 Jbeta primers. The table came from immunoSEQ multiplex PCR; TCRdb's copy has only in-frame clones and leaves some out. The sample lists about 110,000 clones, 80% to 85% seen once, with roughly 2.9% in the top ten. Comments on this clone: Its antigen is currently unknown.

The chain joins TRBV4-1 to TRBJ2-5; 7 nucleotides align to TRBD2. Sequenced sample: PBMCs. The source is a woman aged 55 to 70 in good health and CMV-seropositive. In DNA form, the CDR3 reads TGCGCCAGCAGCCTCCCCGGGGGGTTCGCTGAGACCCAGTACTTC. The encoded protein is CASSLPGGFAETQYF.